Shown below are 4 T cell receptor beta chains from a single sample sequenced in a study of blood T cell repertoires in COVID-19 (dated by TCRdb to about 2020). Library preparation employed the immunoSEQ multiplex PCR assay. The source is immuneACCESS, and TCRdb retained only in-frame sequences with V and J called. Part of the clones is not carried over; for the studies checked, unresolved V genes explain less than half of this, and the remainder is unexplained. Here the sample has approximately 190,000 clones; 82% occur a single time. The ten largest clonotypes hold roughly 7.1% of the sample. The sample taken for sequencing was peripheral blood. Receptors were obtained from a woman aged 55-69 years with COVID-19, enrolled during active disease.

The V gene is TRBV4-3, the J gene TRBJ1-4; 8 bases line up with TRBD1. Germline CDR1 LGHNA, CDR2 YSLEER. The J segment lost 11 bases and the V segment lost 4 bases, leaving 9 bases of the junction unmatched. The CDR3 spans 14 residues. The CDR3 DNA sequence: TGCGCCAGCAGCCCTGGACAGGGTTTGGAGAAACTGTTTTTT. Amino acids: CASSPGQGLEKLFF.

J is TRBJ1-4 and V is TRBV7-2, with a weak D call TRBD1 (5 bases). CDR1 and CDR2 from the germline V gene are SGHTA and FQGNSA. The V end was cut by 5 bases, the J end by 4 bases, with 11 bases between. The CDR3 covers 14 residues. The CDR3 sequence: CASSGRVLNEKLFF. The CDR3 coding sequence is TGTGCCAGCAGCGGCAGGGTCCTTAATGAAAAACTGTTTTTT.

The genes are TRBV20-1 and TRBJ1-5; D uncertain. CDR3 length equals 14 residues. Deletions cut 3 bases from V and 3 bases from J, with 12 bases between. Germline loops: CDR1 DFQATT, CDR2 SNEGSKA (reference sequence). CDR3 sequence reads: CSASTDTFNQPQHF. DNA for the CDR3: TGCAGTGCTAGTACTGACACTTTCAATCAGCCCCAGCATTTT.

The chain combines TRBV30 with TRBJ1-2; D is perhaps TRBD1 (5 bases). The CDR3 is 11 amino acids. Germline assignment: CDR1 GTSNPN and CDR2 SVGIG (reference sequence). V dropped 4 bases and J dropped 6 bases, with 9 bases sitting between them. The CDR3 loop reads CAWTGLHGYTF. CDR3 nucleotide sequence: TGTGCCTGGACGGGACTCCATGGCTACACCTTC.